A few counts support the clone carrying this T cell receptor (beta chain). The sample comes from a study of brain T cells in children with intractable seizures. Some clones are missing from TCRdb's copy, which holds only in-frame ones; the method was immunoSEQ multiplex PCR. The table lists under 400,000 clones, 85% to 95% of them singletons, with around 6% in the top ten. The sample's time point: blood from clinic visit 5 months post-surgery; TSC patient then seizure free. Surgery cases with the highest brain T cell transcript signatures were chosen for sequencing. Pre-surgery treatment included at least one anti-epileptic drug. This receptor was obtained from a boy under two years old with tuberous sclerosis and intractable seizures. Sample: peripheral blood, taken about 5 months after surgery.

CDR3 in amino acids: CASSRVLYSNQPQHF. CDR3 coding DNA: TGTGCCAGTAGTAGGGTGTTATATAGCAATCAGCCCCAGCATTTT. The chain has TRBV19 and TRBJ1-5; no definite D call. The CDR3 runs 15 residues. V lost 4 bases and J 0 bases, leaving 10 bases between the germline ends. Germline assignment: CDR1 LNHDA and CDR2 SQIVND (reference sequence).